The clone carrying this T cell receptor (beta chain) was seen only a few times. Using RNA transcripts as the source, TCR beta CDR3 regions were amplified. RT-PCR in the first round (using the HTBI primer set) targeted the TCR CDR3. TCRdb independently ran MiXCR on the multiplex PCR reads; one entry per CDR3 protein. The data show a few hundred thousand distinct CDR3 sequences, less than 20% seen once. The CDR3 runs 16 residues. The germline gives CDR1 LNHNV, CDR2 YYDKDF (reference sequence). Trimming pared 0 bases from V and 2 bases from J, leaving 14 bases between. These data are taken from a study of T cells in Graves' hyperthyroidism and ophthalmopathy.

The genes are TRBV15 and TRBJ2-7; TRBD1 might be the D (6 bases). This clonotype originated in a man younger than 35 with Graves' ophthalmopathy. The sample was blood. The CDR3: CATSRDRDTQTYEQYF. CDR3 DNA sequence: TGTGCCACCAGCAGAGACCGGGACACCCAAACCTACGAGCAGTACTTC.